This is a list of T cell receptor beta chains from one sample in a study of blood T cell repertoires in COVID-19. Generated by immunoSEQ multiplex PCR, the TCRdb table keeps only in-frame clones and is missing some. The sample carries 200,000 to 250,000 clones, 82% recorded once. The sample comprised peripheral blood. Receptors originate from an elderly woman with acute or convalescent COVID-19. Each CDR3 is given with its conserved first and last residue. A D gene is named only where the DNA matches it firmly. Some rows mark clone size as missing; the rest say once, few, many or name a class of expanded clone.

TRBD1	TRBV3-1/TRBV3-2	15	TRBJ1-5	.	TGTGCCAGCAGCTTAACAGGGGGCGAAGGTCAGCCCCAGCATTTT	CASSLTGGEGQPQHF
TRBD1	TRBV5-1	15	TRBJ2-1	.	TGCGCCAGCAGCTGGGGGACAGGGGTATACAATGAGCAGTTCTTC	CASSWGTGVYNEQFF
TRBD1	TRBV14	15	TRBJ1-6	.	TGTGCCAGCAGCCCCCGGACAGGGGGGAATTCACCCCTCCACTTT	CASSPRTGGNSPLHF
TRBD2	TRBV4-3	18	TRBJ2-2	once	TGCGCCAGCAGCCAAGATCCTGGACTAGCGGGGGACACCGGGGAGCTGTTTTTT	CASSQDPGLAGDTGELFF
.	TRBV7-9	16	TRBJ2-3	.	TGTGCCAGCAGCCCCTCCCGGGATTACCCCACAGATACGCAGTATTTT	CASSPSRDYPTDTQYF
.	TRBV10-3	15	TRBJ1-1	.	TGTGCCATCAGTGAGTCGAGTCAGGGGTTGAGATCAGCTTTCTTT	CAISESSQGLRSAFF
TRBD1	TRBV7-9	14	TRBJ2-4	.	TGTGCCAGCAGCAAGACACAGGGGGTTGGCATTCAGTACTTC	CASSKTQGVGIQYF
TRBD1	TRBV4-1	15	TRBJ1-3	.	TGCGCCAGCAGCCAAGATAGGAGGGGGCAATACACCATATATTTT	CASSQDRRGQYTIYF
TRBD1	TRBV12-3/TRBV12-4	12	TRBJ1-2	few	TGTGCCAGCAGTGGACAGGGTTTTGGCTACACCTTC	CASSGQGFGYTF
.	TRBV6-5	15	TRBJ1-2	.	TGTGCCAGCAGTTACCGCGGGGAGGGGGACTATGGCTACACCTTC	CASSYRGEGDYGYTF
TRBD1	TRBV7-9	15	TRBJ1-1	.	TGTGCCAGCAGCGCCGCGATACAGGGGTCCACTGAAGCTTTCTTT	CASSAAIQGSTEAFF
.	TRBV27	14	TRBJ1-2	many	TGTGCCAGCAGTGGGCAGGCTGCTAACTATGGCTACACCTTC	CASSGQAANYGYTF
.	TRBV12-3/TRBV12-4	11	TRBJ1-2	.	TGTGCCAGCAGTTTGTGGCAGTCCTACACCTTC	CASSLWQSYTF
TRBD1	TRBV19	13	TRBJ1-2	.	TGTGCCAGTAAGGGACAGGCGATCTATGGCTACACCTTC	CASKGQAIYGYTF
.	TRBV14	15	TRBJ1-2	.	TGTGCCAGCAGCCAAGACTCGGTCTCTAACTATGGCTACACCTTC	CASSQDSVSNYGYTF
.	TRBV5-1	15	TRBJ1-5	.	TGCGCCAGCAGCTTGGAAGGGCAGGGGCCTCAGCCCCAGCATTTT	CASSLEGQGPQPQHF
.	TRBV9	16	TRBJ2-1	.	TGTGCCAGCAGCGTAGCCGACAGCTCAGCCTACAATGAGCAGTTCTTC	CASSVADSSAYNEQFF
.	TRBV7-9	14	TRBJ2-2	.	TGTGCCAGCAGCTTAGGCGCGAACACCGGGGAGCTGTTTTTT	CASSLGANTGELFF
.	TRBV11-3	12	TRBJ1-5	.	TGTGCCAGCAGCGCCGCGGGGGGGCCCCAGCATTTT	CASSAAGGPQHF
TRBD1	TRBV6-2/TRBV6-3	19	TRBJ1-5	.	TGTGCCAGCAGTTACTCTCGGGACAGGGGGCGAGTGGGCAATCAGCCCCAGCATTTT	CASSYSRDRGRVGNQPQHF
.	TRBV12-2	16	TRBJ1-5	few	TGTGCAAGTCGCTTTTCGGACTCCGGCGGGGGTCAGCCCCAGCATTTT	CASRFSDSGGGQPQHF
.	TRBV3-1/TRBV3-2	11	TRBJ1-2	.	TGTGCCAGCAGCCAAGGGAGTGGCTACACCTTC	CASSQGSGYTF